These T cell receptor beta chains were read from a single sample in a study of cytomegalovirus exposure and HLA in healthy donors. Clones were sequenced by immunoSEQ multiplex PCR, and TCRdb holds only the in-frame ones, with some missing. The table includes more than 95,000 clones, approximately 80% detected once. The sequenced sample was PBMCs. These receptors were obtained from a man aged 25 to 45 in good health and CMV-seropositive. Each CDR3 is given with its conserved first and last residue. The order of the fields is J gene, V gene, CDR3 protein.

TRBJ1-2 | TRBV5-5 | CASSSKSGGHEYGYTF
TRBJ2-7 | TRBV29-1 | CSVEDRGAGLRYEQYF
TRBJ1-2 | TRBV27 | CASSLTLQGAYGYTF
TRBJ1-5 | TRBV20-1 | CSARQGAPQHF
TRBJ1-4 | TRBV7-9 | CASSFGTGGTNEKLFF
TRBJ2-2 | TRBV4-2 | CASSPLAGGFAGELFF
TRBJ2-3 | TRBV7-3 | CASSLVAGGTDTQYF
TRBJ2-7 | TRBV28 | CASSFNRGKDEQYF
TRBJ1-6 | TRBV2 | CASSEMAGLSPLHF
TRBJ1-5 | TRBV5-1 | CASSPGGSLYQPQHF
TRBJ2-2 | TRBV11-3 | CASSSTGLNTGELFF
TRBJ2-7 | TRBV5-1 | CASSPPTGEAYEQYF
TRBJ1-1 | TRBV10-2 | CASQQTGEAFF
TRBJ2-2 | TRBV6-1 | CASSESGGADSGELFF
TRBJ1-5 | TRBV27 | CASSYREDQPQHF
TRBJ1-2 | TRBV6-4 | CASRRAGENGYTF
TRBJ2-7 | TRBV28 | CASSLSGGALEQYF
TRBJ2-7 | TRBV5-1 | CASSLARSYEQYF
TRBJ2-5 | TRBV15 | CATSNNRGLVGETQYF
TRBJ2-1 | TRBV7-3 | CASSFIAGDDSYNEQFF
TRBJ2-2 | TRBV9 | CASSVVAGELFF
TRBJ1-1 | TRBV13 | CASSLEPGETRDTEAFF
TRBJ1-5 | TRBV19 | CASNGQLYSNQPQHF
TRBJ2-5 | TRBV6-1 | CASSEAGGLQETQYF
TRBJ1-2 | TRBV2 | CASSDEGGVIYGYTF
TRBJ1-2 | TRBV7-3 | CASSLGRDRVYGYTF
TRBJ2-5 | TRBV9 | CASSSRGGGSVETQYF
TRBJ2-3 | TRBV30 | CAWSPPGLAGGDTQYF
TRBJ2-5 | TRBV28 | CASSFDRQETQYF
TRBJ2-7 | TRBV5-4 | CASSLAGTAYEQYF
TRBJ1-5 | TRBV9 | CASSVASNQPQHF
TRBJ2-7 | TRBV4-2 | CASSQPRTGPSYEQYF
TRBJ1-3 | TRBV9 | CASSLTQGSGNTIYF
TRBJ2-7 | TRBV11-1 | CASSLEQGYEQYF
TRBJ2-3 | TRBV14 | CASSERGVSTDTQYF
TRBJ2-3 | TRBV4-1 | CASSPTSGTDTQYF
TRBJ2-7 | TRBV6-5 | CASRGLGGTYEQYF
TRBJ2-7 | TRBV27 | CASSLFGGEQYF
TRBJ1-5 | TRBV6-5 | CASSYKGTGGSQPQHF
TRBJ1-4 | TRBV6-1 | CASSGPPGQPNEKLFF
TRBJ2-2 | TRBV5-6 | CASSFSWTGGDGELFF
TRBJ2-2 | TRBV7-3 | CASSLDTGELFF
TRBJ2-7 | TRBV19 | CASSISGQYEQYF
TRBJ2-1 | TRBV5-5 | CASSLTTSGGWNEQFF
TRBJ1-6 | TRBV19 | CASSTRQGRSSPLHF
TRBJ1-4 | TRBV7-9 | CASSLTGQINEKLFF
TRBJ2-1 | TRBV5-4 | CASSLVSNEQFF
TRBJ2-1 | TRBV27 | CASSSPGSYNEQFF
TRBJ2-5 | TRBV6-5 | CASSRGTSGGRTQYF
NA | TRBV25-1 | CASSKAGVDEQYF
TRBJ2-7 | TRBV27 | CASSPRHRTGITIYEQYF
TRBJ2-5 | TRBV4-1 | CASSQDPLSLETQYF
NA | TRBV28 | CASRKSPGQGYEQYF
TRBJ1-1 | TRBV19 | CASSVVRYTEAFF
TRBJ2-4 | TRBV6-1 | CASSEYPETENIQYF
TRBJ2-3 | TRBV4-1 | CASSQDGGPTDTQYF